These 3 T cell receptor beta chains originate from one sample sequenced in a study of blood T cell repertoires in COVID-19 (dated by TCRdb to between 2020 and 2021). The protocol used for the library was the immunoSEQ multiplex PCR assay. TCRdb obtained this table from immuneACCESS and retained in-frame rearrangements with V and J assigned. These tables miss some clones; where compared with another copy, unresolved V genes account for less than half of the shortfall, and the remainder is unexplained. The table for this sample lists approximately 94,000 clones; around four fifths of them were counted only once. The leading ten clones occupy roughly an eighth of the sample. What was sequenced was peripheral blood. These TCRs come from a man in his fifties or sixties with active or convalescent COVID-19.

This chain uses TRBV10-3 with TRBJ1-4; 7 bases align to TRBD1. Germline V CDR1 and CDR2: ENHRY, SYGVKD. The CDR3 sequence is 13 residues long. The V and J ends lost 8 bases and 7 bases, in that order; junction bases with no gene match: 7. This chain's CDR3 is CAIQRGQGEKLFF. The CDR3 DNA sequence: TGTGCCATCCAAAGGGGGCAAGGTGAAAAACTGTTTTTT.

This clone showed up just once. CDR3 sequence reads: CASKIAGNNEKLFF. The CDR3 DNA reads as TGTGCCAGCAAGATCGCCGGGAATAATGAAAAACTGTTTTTT. The J gene is TRBJ1-4, the V gene TRBV27; no clear D. CDR1 is MNHEY and CDR2 is SMNVEV in the germline V gene (reference sequence). V gave up 7 bases and J gave up 4 bases, with 13 bases separating them. This CDR3 has 14 residues.

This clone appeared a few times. CDR3 amino acids: CASSQGGTAEAFF. Written as DNA, the CDR3 is TGTGCCAGCAGCCAAGGGGGCACAGCGGAAGCTTTCTTT. V gene TRBV3-1 (or the pseudogene TRBV3-2) combines with J gene TRBJ1-1; maybe TRBD1 (5 bases). The V end was cut by 1 base, the J end by 8 bases, with 11 bases between. CDR3 length: 13 amino acids. Per the germline V gene, CDR1 is LGHDT and CDR2 is YNNKEL (reference sequence).